The entry below describes one TCR beta chain. The specificity of this receptor is unknown. The record has no base qualities; no much larger clone is one base away. In the prospective study, participants were about 18 to 100 years old, resided in about two dozen geographic areas of the United States, and were enrolled through a virtual design. In the prospective study, cohorts were assigned on the basis of participant-reported clinical history obtained from a screening survey and a study questionnaire. Recovered participants in ImmuneRACE Cohort 3 were defined as having two consecutive negative NP/OP PCR tests, clearance from a healthcare professional, or resolution of symptoms. In the prospective study, mobile phlebotomists collected whole blood, serum and a nasopharyngeal or oropharyngeal swab from each participant. Prospective study participants could optionally give additional blood draws and questionnaires over a roughly two-month period. Before DNA extraction, prospective study blood samples were shipped either frozen or at room temperature.

Its CDR3 holds 16 amino acids, cysteine through phenylalanine. Just the 48-base CDR3 DNA is kept, in frame starting at base 1. The trim is 4 bases for V and 3 bases for J, with a gap of 17 bases between the germline ends. The germline V gene (reference sequence) yields MNHEY for CDR1 and SMNVEV for CDR2. This entry comes from a study of blood T cell repertoires in COVID-19 (dated by TCRdb to about 2020). Turning to the overall study: Samples from collaborators originated in the United States, Italy and Spain and spanned both the acute and convalescent phases of COVID-19. The sample metadata nearly always contained a de-identified subject ID, COVID-19 status, age in years and sex. Where HLA class I and class II types were available, the types were taken from metadata supplied by the sample provider, not from assay-based typing. The prospective study material was composed of cDNA or gDNA derived from T cells, B-cell-depleted T cells, or PBMCs. The samples were drawn from two sources: the first 160 participants of the ongoing ImmuneRACE study, and fewer than 1,500 subjects contributed by 6 global collaborators. The repertoires were released in a freely available public database intended as a resource for research on the immune response to SARS-CoV-2. Deeply sampled blood TCRbeta repertoires from subjects exposed to, actively infected with, or recovered from COVID-19 were included in the dataset.

The immunoSEQ Assay, a bias-controlled multiplex PCR, was used to amplify TCRbeta CDR3 regions from genomic DNA. The study's processing was this. Nucleated cell counts per sample were estimated from amplification of reference gene primers within the assay. To quantify the absolute abundance of each unique TCRbeta CDR3 rearrangement, sequence reads were collapsed and filtered. For each sample, productive Simpson clonality was calculated as the square root of Simpson's diversity index over productive rearrangements. TCRdb re-hosts the immuneACCESS table, in-frame sequences only. Its copies lack some clones; in the studies checked, an unresolved V gene accounts for under half of them, and the cause for the rest is not known. From that table come the V and J calls and clone size; the DNA was used to work out D and trimming. The sample records a few hundred thousand clones, approximately 86% of which are singletons. 8.5% to 10% of the sample goes to the ten largest clones.

General findings and caveats noted by the study authors: The quantity of clinical and demographic metadata differed by source and by participant and was supplied without curation.

Here the chain combines TRBV27 and TRBJ2-3; TRBD2 might be the D gene, on 6 matching bases. The source is a woman between 18 and 29 years old who had recovered from COVID-19. The specimen was PBMCs or T cells enriched from blood (not recorded which). The DNA reads as follows: TGTGCCAGCAGTTCCATACTAGCCCGGGGGACAGATACGCAGTATTTT. This translates into CASSSILARGTDTQYF.